This TCR beta chain stems from a study of blood T cells in healthy people across ages. The use of a sample-barcoded 5' primer and a J-beta primer mix characterized a second PCR of roughly 6 to 11 cycles. TCRdb ran MiXCR on the 5' RACE reads and lists one entry per CDR3 protein. Of hundreds of thousands of distinct CDR3 sequences listed, approximately 30% are singletons. As to this clonotype: Antigen specificity is unknown.

Regarding the study as a whole: Per million T cells, the diversity of TCR beta decreased roughly linearly as age advanced.

The CDR3 is 14 amino acids. Germline trimming cut 5 bases from V and 7 bases from J; bases unmatched to any gene: 10. CDR1 and CDR2 (germline): SGHTA, FQGNSA. There were at least 5.5 micrograms of total RNA extracted from every sample. The chain couples TRBV7-2 to TRBJ1-2, with 7 bases matching TRBD1. Input material: blood. The TCR was taken from a woman of 80 years or more in good health. CDR3 region: CASSNPGTVSGYTF. The CDR3 DNA reads TGTGCCAGCAGCAATCCCGGGACAGTCTCTGGCTACACCTTC.